The 32 T cell receptor beta chains given below trace back to one sample, sequenced in a study of a mutant IDH1 vaccine in newly diagnosed glioma. The time point is: week 47, end of study. Each vaccine dose was 300 ug of mutant IDH1 20-mer peptide, with topical imiquimod. These receptors lack a known antigen. Sequenced by immunoSEQ multiplex PCR; TCRdb stores in-frame clones only, minus some. The top ten clones hold around 0.73% of a sample with about 94,000 clones, just under 90% of them seen once. The sequenced sample was PBMCs, obtained from a glioma patient whose treatment included an IDH1 peptide vaccine. The receptors derive from a woman aged 50 to 60 with glioma.

This clone is a singleton in its sample. This chain uses TRBV6-6 with TRBJ1-3; possibly TRBD1 for D (5 bases). The CDR3 runs 15 residues. The V end lost 5 bases, the J end lost 4 bases, and 15 bases lay between the germline ends. Per the germline V gene, CDR1 is MNHNY and CDR2 is SVGAGI (reference sequence). CDR3 amino acids: CASSISRGAGNTIYF. The DNA for the CDR3 is TGTGCCAGCAGTATCTCGCGGGGCGCCGGAAACACCATATATTTT.

The chain employs TRBV18 and TRBJ2-7, with TRBD2 as a possible D gene (6 bases). CDR1 and CDR2 from the germline V gene are KGHSH and LQKENI. This CDR3 has 12 residues. The ends were cut back, 3 bases at V and 7 bases at J, with 10 bases in the middle. The DNA for the CDR3 is TGTGCCAGCTCACCGGGGGGAAGGGAGCAGTACTTC. Amino acid sequence: CASSPGGREQYF.

The chain carries TRBV19 and TRBJ1-5; D is perhaps TRBD1 (5 bases). Germline lookup yields CDR1 LNHDA and CDR2 SQIVND (reference sequence). Trimming removed 5 bases from V and 5 bases from J, with 16 bases in between. The CDR3 consists of 15 residues. In DNA, the CDR3 is TGTGCCAGTAGTGCCCCGCAGGGCCGGGATCAGCCCCAGCATTTT. Protein: CASSAPQGRDQPQHF.

The chain carries TRBV6-1 and TRBJ1-1, with D tentatively TRBD1 (5 bases). The germline V and J ends were trimmed by 2 bases and 5 bases, with 15 bases remaining between them. This CDR3 comprises 15 residues. In germline, CDR1 is MNHNS, CDR2 SASEGT. DNA of the CDR3: TGTGCCAGCAGTGAAAGAGGGGTTGGGGGGACTGAAGCTTTCTTT. It is translated as CASSERGVGGTEAFF.

The chain employs TRBV10-3 and TRBJ1-2, with D possibly being TRBD1 (5 bases). Trimming took 0 bases from V and 5 from J, leaving 13 bases between them. From germline, CDR1 is ENHRY and CDR2 SYGVKD. CDR3 length: 15 residues. The CDR3 here is CAISESWQRGYGYTF. DNA for the CDR3: TGTGCCATCAGTGAGTCATGGCAGCGGGGGTATGGCTACACCTTC.

The CDR3 spells CAWVSKLASSYNEQFF. The CDR3 DNA reads as TGTGCCTGGGTCTCTAAACTAGCGAGCTCCTACAATGAGCAGTTCTTC. The chain uses TRBV30 and TRBJ2-1; 7 nucleotides match TRBD2. CDR3 length: 16 residues. J gave up 0 bases and V 5 bases, and 10 bases lay outside the gene matches. CDR1 is GTSNPN, CDR2 SVGIG, per germline (reference sequence).

The chain has TRBV19 and TRBJ2-2; TRBD1 aligns across 7 bases. V lost 6 bases, J lost 2 bases, and 3 bases stayed unmatched. Germline V gives CDR1 LNHDA, CDR2 SQIVND (reference sequence). The CDR3 consists of 14 residues. The CDR3 nucleotides read TGTGCCAGTAGCGGACAGGCTAACACCGGGGAGCTGTTTTTT. This codes for CASSGQANTGELFF.

This clone was recorded once. The chain combines TRBV5-6 with TRBJ2-2; D unresolved. The germline CDR1 and CDR2 sequences are SGHDT and YYEEEE. V lost 4 bases and J 7 bases, leaving 11 bases between the germline ends. This CDR3 spans 13 amino acids. This chain's CDR3 is CASSPAWGGELFF. CDR3 coding DNA: TGTGCCAGCAGCCCCGCTTGGGGCGGGGAGCTGTTTTTT.

The chain carries TRBV28 and TRBJ2-5, with D possibly being TRBD1 (6 bases). Matching the DNA end better, TRBJ2-7 makes the J call doubtful. Germline V gives CDR1 MDHEN, CDR2 SYDVKM. The CDR3 is 14 residues long. The CDR3 sequence is CASNQRQDPGEQYF. In DNA form, the CDR3 reads TGTGCCAGCAACCAAAGACAGGACCCAGGCGAGCAGTACTTC.

The chain recombines TRBV9 with TRBJ2-3; no reliable D call. Germline values: CDR1 SGDLS, CDR2 YYNGEE. CDR3 length: 14 amino acids. V shed 0 bases and J shed 0 bases, with 5 bases lying between them. The CDR3 here is CASSVDPSTDTQYF. The CDR3 DNA reads TGTGCCAGCAGCGTAGACCCTAGCACAGATACGCAGTATTTT.

The chain is built from TRBV2 and TRBJ1-5; 8 positions agree with TRBD1. V was pared by 7 bases and J by 8 bases, with 7 bases of the junction left unmatched. CDR1 and CDR2 from the germline V gene are SNHLY and FYNNEI. CDR3 size: 13 residues. The CDR3 is CASNGQGGEPQHF. The CDR3 DNA is TGTGCCAGCAACGGACAGGGTGGGGAGCCCCAGCATTTT.

The CDR3: CASSDTGTGGANEKLFF. CDR3 DNA sequence: TGTGCCAGCAGCGATACCGGGACAGGGGGAGCTAATGAAAAACTGTTTTTT. The gene calls are TRBV9 and TRBJ1-4; 11 positions agree with TRBD1. Germline-derived CDR1 and CDR2 are SGDLS and YYNGEE. The CDR3 extends over 17 amino acids. The V segment lost 3 bases and the J segment 3 bases; nucleotides outside the gene matches: 7.

The chain links TRBV10-3 to TRBJ2-7; TRBD2 matches 9 bases. CDR3 length: 17 amino acids. Trimming cost V 4 bases and J 0 bases; bases outside gene matches: 10. Germline V gene data show CDR1 as ENHRY and CDR2 as SYGVKD. The chain's CDR3 is CAISAPSGTSPSYEQYF. CDR3 coding DNA: TGTGCCATCAGTGCACCATCCGGGACTAGCCCCTCCTACGAGCAGTACTTC.

The chain combines TRBV27 with TRBJ2-7; 11 nucleotides line up with TRBD2. The junction had 5 bases not matched to a gene; V was cut back by 5 bases and J by 2 bases. This CDR3 is 15 amino acids long. Germline V lookup: CDR1 MNHEY, CDR2 SMNVEV (reference sequence). As DNA, the CDR3 is TGTGCCAGCAGTCCGACTAGCGGGGTCCCCTACGAGCAGTACTTC. Amino acids: CASSPTSGVPYEQYF.

The chain carries TRBV19 and TRBJ2-4; 9 bases are a match to TRBD1. The CDR3 is made up of 14 amino acids. Germline assignment: CDR1 LNHDA and CDR2 SQIVND (reference sequence). Trimming cost V 4 bases and J 7 bases; bases outside gene matches: 5. CDR3 nucleotides: TGTGCCAGTAGTAAGGGACAGGGCCGGAACATTCAGTACTTC. Translating it yields CASSKGQGRNIQYF.

The genes are TRBV7-3 and TRBJ1-4; the D gene is possibly TRBD1 (6 bases). Germline V gene data show CDR1 as SGHTA and CDR2 as FQGTGA. The V and J ends lost 5 bases and 8 bases respectively, with 18 bases between them. This CDR3 is 15 amino acids long. CDR3 region: CASSPGTPGREKLFF. CDR3 bases: TGTGCCAGCAGCCCCGGGACACCCGGGAGGGAAAAACTGTTTTTT.

The V call is TRBV5-6, the J call TRBJ2-1; the D call may be TRBD1 or TRBD2 (5 bases each). CDR1 is SGHDT, CDR2 YYEEEE, per germline. This CDR3 is 15 amino acids long. V was clipped by 3 bases and J by 4 bases, with 14 bases between them. The CDR3 DNA reads as TGTGCCAGCAGCTCGGGGACCGCTTCTTACAATGAGCAGTTCTTC. Protein sequence: CASSSGTASYNEQFF. The variable domain in full, with the rest retrieved from reference TRBV5-6 and TRBJ2-1, is DAGVTQSPTHLIKTRGQQVTLRCSPKSGHDTVSWYQQALGQGPQFIFQYYEEEERQRGNFPDRFSGHQFPNYSSELNVNALLLGDSALYLCASSSGTASYNEQFFGPGTRLTVL.

The rearrangement joins TRBV14 to TRBJ2-2; 11 nucleotides match TRBD1. Germline trimming cut 4 bases from V and 0 bases from J; bases unmatched to any gene: 1. The CDR3 runs to 16 residues. Germline V gene sequence: CDR1 SGHDN, CDR2 FVKESK. The CDR3 coding sequence is TGTGCCAGCAGCCGGGGACAGGGGGCGAACACCGGGGAGCTGTTTTTT. This codes for CASSRGQGANTGELFF. Full variable domain (missing parts from reference TRBV14 and TRBJ2-2): EAGVTQFPSHSVIEKGQTVTLRCDPISGHDNLYWYRRVMGKEIKFLLHFVKESKQDESGMPNNRFLAERTGGTYSTLKVQPAELEDSGVYFCASSRGQGANTGELFFGEGSRLTVL.

The V and J genes are TRBV5-6 and TRBJ1-2; 7 nucleotides line up with TRBD1. After removal of 4 bases from V and 10 bases from J, the junction contained 13 bases not matched to a gene. This CDR3 is built from 14 residues. Germline CDR1 and CDR2: SGHDT and YYEEEE. The CDR3 DNA is TGTGCCAGCAGCCCGGGACAGAAGGAGATAGACTACACCTTC. This encodes CASSPGQKEIDYTF.

The chain joins TRBV2 to TRBJ1-5, with D perhaps matching TRBD1 (5 bases). This CDR3 is built from 18 residues. Between the trimmed V and J ends, which lost 3 bases and 0 bases, there was a span of 18 bases. Germline V gene lookup returns CDR1 SNHLY and CDR2 FYNNEI. The CDR3 DNA sequence: TGTGCCAGCAGTGAGATATCGGTGGGGCTTTATAGCAATCAGCCCCAGCATTTT. It translates to CASSEISVGLYSNQPQHF. Looking up the rest from reference TRBV2 and TRBJ1-5 gives the full variable domain: EPEVTQTPSHQVTQMGQEVILRCVPISNHLYFYWYRQILGQKVEFLVSFYNNEISEKSEIFDDQFSVERPDGSNFTLKIRSTKLEDSAMYFCASSEISVGLYSNQPQHFGDGTRLSIL.

With respect to this clone: The junction differs from germline at one of its ends, possibly a read error. The chain employs TRBV5-5 and TRBJ1-2, with D possibly matching TRBD1 (5 bases). The CDR3 consists of 13 residues. Germline V gene lookup returns CDR1 SGHKS and CDR2 YYEKEE (reference sequence). The CDR3 DNA reads TGTGCCAGCAGCTTGCGAAGGGACTCCTGGGGTTTTTTC. As protein: CASSLRRDSWGFF.

The chain joins TRBV11-2 to TRBJ2-1; TRBD1 is a possible D gene (6 bases). The CDR3 contains 16 residues. CDR1 is SGHAT and CDR2 is FQNNGV in the germline V gene. The germline V and J ends were trimmed by 2 bases and 4 bases, with 15 bases remaining between them. CDR3 DNA: TGTGCCAGCAGCTTACAACAGGGCACTAGGTACAATGAGCAGTTCTTC. This gives the protein CASSLQQGTRYNEQFF.

The chain uses TRBV5-8 and TRBJ1-4; 7 bases fit TRBD1. The germline V gene encodes CDR1 SGHTS and CDR2 YDEGEE. The ends lost 0 bases at V and 8 bases at J; junction bases unmatched: 4. CDR3 length equals 14 residues. Here the CDR3 reads CASSLGQGGEKLFF. The CDR3 region has the DNA TGTGCCAGCAGCTTGGGACAGGGAGGCGAAAAACTGTTTTTT.

Worth noting for this clone: Relative to the germline gene, one junction end is altered; a read error may explain this. J is TRBJ2-2 and V is TRBV7-7; D may be TRBD1 or TRBD2 (5 bases each). This CDR3 is built from 13 residues. Germline CDR1 SSHAT, CDR2 FNYEAQ (reference sequence). Here the CDR3 DNA reads TGTGCTAGCAGCCCCGGGGCCCCTAGGGAGCTGTTTTTT. Protein: CASSPGAPRELFF. Together with reference TRBV7-7 and TRBJ2-2, the CDR3 gives the full variable domain: GAGVSQSPRYKVTKRGQDVTLRCDPISSHATLYWYQQALGQGPEFLTYFNYEAQPDKSGLPSDRFSAERPEGSISTLTIQRTEQRDSAMYRCASSPGAPRELFFGEGSRLTVL.

Worth noting for this clone: A read error may account for a junction end that differs from germline. CDR3 loop: CASRESSDEKLFF. DNA of the CDR3: TGCGCCAGCAGAGAGTCATCGGATGAAAAACTGTTTTTT. The chain uses TRBV10-2 and TRBJ1-4; D is ambiguous. This CDR3 region has 13 residues. Germline CDR1 WSHSY, CDR2 SAAADI.

This chain joins TRBV18 and TRBJ1-3, with D maybe TRBD1 (5 bases). The CDR3 sequence is 14 residues long. The germline CDR1 and CDR2 sequences are KGHSH and LQKENI. V was clipped by 0 bases and J by 5 bases, with 8 bases between them. The CDR3 loop reads CASSPPGTRNTIYF. CDR3 DNA: TGTGCCAGCTCACCACCAGGGACTCGAAACACCATATATTTT.

This chain connects TRBV9 to TRBJ1-4; D is perhaps TRBD1 (5 bases). The CDR3 has 15 residues. Germline lookup yields CDR1 SGDLS and CDR2 YYNGEE. The V and J ends lost 4 bases and 2 bases respectively, with 12 bases between them. The CDR3 reads CASSLMGGTNEKLFF. In nucleotides, the CDR3 is TGTGCCAGCAGCCTTATGGGGGGGACTAATGAAAAACTGTTTTTT.

V and J are TRBV7-2 and TRBJ2-3, with D unresolved. The CDR3 contains 15 residues. Germline CDR1 reads SGHTA; CDR2 reads FQGNSA. With 4 bases removed from V and 2 bases from J, the gap between germline ends came to 13 bases. The CDR3 spells CASSSPLLLTDTQYF. CDR3 sequence (DNA): TGTGCCAGCAGCTCCCCTCTACTACTCACAGATACGCAGTATTTT.

The chain combines TRBV18 with TRBJ2-5; D unresolved. Per the germline V gene, CDR1 is KGHSH and CDR2 is LQKENI. The V end was cut by 4 bases, the J end by 3 bases, with 15 bases between. CDR3 length: 15 residues. CDR3 sequence: CASSRPGPMKETQYF. Here the CDR3 DNA reads TGTGCCAGCTCACGTCCGGGCCCCATGAAAGAGACCCAGTACTTC.

This clone came up once. The chain recombines TRBV18 with TRBJ2-6; no clear D. Germline V gene data show CDR1 as KGHSH and CDR2 as LQKENI. V was pared by 1 base and J by 0 bases, with 16 bases between. The CDR3 has 19 amino acids. CDR3 bases: TGTGCCAGCTCACCACGTGCAAGCCTTGGCTTCTCTGGGGCCAACGTCCTGACTTTC. It yields the protein CASSPRASLGFSGANVLTF.

This chain uses TRBV30 with TRBJ1-2; 8 bases line up with TRBD1. Germline V gene data show CDR1 as GTSNPN and CDR2 as SVGIG (reference sequence). This CDR3 spans 14 amino acids. V shed 3 bases and J 0 bases; nucleotides not matched to a gene: 3. This CDR3 is CAWRLQGANYGYTF. In DNA form, the CDR3 reads TGTGCCTGGAGACTACAGGGGGCTAACTATGGCTACACCTTC.

V usage is TRBV30 and J usage is TRBJ1-4; 7 positions agree with TRBD1. J lost 5 bases, V lost 2 bases, and 2 bases had no gene match. Germline V gene lookup returns CDR1 GTSNPN and CDR2 SVGIG (reference sequence). The CDR3 totals 13 residues. CDR3 residues: CAWSKTGNEKLFF. The CDR3 DNA follows: TGTGCCTGGAGTAAGACAGGGAATGAAAAACTGTTTTTT. The full variable domain, completed using reference TRBV30 and TRBJ1-4, is SQTIHQWPATLVQPVGSPLSLECTVEGTSNPNLYWYRQAAGRGLQLLFYSVGIGQISSEVPQNLSASRPQDRQFILSSKKLLLSDSGFYLCAWSKTGNEKLFFGSGTQLSVL.